The 18 T cell receptor beta chains listed next were all sequenced from one sample in a study of T-cell reconstitution after alpha-beta-depleted transplantation in children. Preparation of the TCRbeta library was carried out with unique molecular identifiers. Each CDR3 protein gets one entry after TCRdb re-called the PCR reads with MiXCR. In the table there are hundreds of thousands of distinct CDR3 sequences, about 12% of which are singletons. The sample consisted of PBMCs, taken before TCRalphabeta/CD19-depleted stem cell transplant. Receptor source: a girl aged 2 to 9 with congenital amegakaryocytic thrombocytopenia, due to receive a stem cell transplant.

This clonotype was detected many times. V and J are TRBV20-1 and TRBJ2-7; a weak D match, TRBD1 (6 bases). Germline lookup yields CDR1 DFQATT and CDR2 SNEGSKA (reference sequence). The CDR3 has 14 amino acids. V was pared by 0 bases and J by 3 bases, with 12 bases between. The CDR3 loop reads CSARDKDRFYEQYF. Written as DNA, the CDR3 is TGCAGTGCTAGAGATAAAGACAGGTTCTACGAGCAGTACTTC.

The rearrangement joins TRBV20-1 to TRBJ2-1; tentative D call: TRBD1 (6 bases). This CDR3 is 16 amino acids long. V shed 3 bases and J shed 4 bases, with 19 bases lying between them. Germline lookup yields CDR1 DFQATT and CDR2 SNEGSKA (reference sequence). CDR3 amino acids: CSAREGGTSAYNEQFF. CDR3 DNA: TGCAGTGCTAGGGAAGGGGGTACCTCAGCTTACAATGAGCAGTTCTTC.

This clonotype was observed at least ten times. The rearrangement joins TRBV9 to TRBJ1-1; the D gene is possibly TRBD1 (5 bases). Germline loops: CDR1 SGDLS, CDR2 YYNGEE. The CDR3 covers 15 residues. Trimming cost V 2 bases and J 1 base, with 12 bases left between them. Here the CDR3 reads CASSVPGSGNTEAFF. Here the CDR3 DNA reads TGTGCCAGCAGCGTCCCAGGGAGCGGGAACACTGAAGCTTTCTTT.

This clonotype came up many times. The chain uses TRBV29-1 and TRBJ2-5; D may match TRBD1 or TRBD2 (5 bases each). There are 14 residues in the CDR3. V was trimmed by 2 bases and J by 5 bases, leaving 15 bases between them. CDR1 SQVTM and CDR2 ANQGSEA come from the germline V gene. The CDR3 DNA follows: TGCAGCGTTGAATGGGTAGGGACGGGCGAGACCCAGTACTTC. Its protein is CSVEWVGTGETQYF.

In nucleotides, the CDR3 is TGCAGTGCGAAAGGGGCGACTAGCGGGAGTAGGGAGCAGTTCTTC. The encoded protein is CSAKGATSGSREQFF. This rearrangement joins TRBV20-1 to TRBJ2-1; TRBD2 agrees at 12 bases. The CDR3 loop spans 15 amino acids. V shed 6 bases, J shed 10 bases, and the junction held 13 bases outside the gene matches. CDR1 and CDR2 (germline): DFQATT, SNEGSKA (reference sequence).

This clonotype turned up a few times. The chain couples TRBV20-1 to TRBJ2-7; perhaps TRBD2 as D (5 bases). The CDR3 is 15 residues long. V lost 5 bases and J lost 1, with 18 bases in between. Germline values: CDR1 DFQATT, CDR2 SNEGSKA (reference sequence). CDR3 nucleotides: TGCAGTGCTTACTCGACGGAGGCCGCTTCCTACGAGCAGTACTTC. Protein product: CSAYSTEAASYEQYF.

This chain uses TRBV5-5 with TRBJ2-4; no reliable D call. The CDR3 contains 14 residues. Trimming cost V 4 bases and J 1 base, with 9 bases left between them. CDR1 is SGHKS, CDR2 YYEKEE, per germline (reference sequence). The CDR3 DNA reads TGTGCCAGCAGCGAATCTTATGCCAAAAACATTCAGTACTTC. It encodes CASSESYAKNIQYF.

The chain carries TRBV5-1 and TRBJ1-1; D is uncertain. Trimming left V 0 bases short and J 10 bases short, with 10 bases between. The CDR3 length is 12 residues. The germline gives CDR1 SGHRS, CDR2 YFSETQ. This chain's CDR3 is CASSLDGILAFF. The CDR3 DNA reads as TGCGCCAGCAGCTTGGACGGAATACTAGCTTTCTTT.

This clonotype has only a few counts. The chain has TRBV4-2 and TRBJ2-7; 8 bases agree with TRBD1. Germline lookup yields CDR1 LGHNA and CDR2 YNFKEQ. The V and J ends lost 2 bases and 4 bases, in that order; junction bases with no gene match: 4. The CDR3 contains 14 residues. The CDR3 is CASSQLQGDYEQYF. The CDR3 nucleotides read TGTGCCAGCAGCCAACTACAGGGGGATTACGAGCAGTACTTC.

This clonotype was seen a handful of times. The gene calls are TRBV18 and TRBJ1-2; 8 nucleotides align to TRBD1. The CDR3 contains 15 residues. The V gene's germline CDR1 is KGHSH and CDR2 LQKENI. The junction had 5 bases not matched to a gene; V was cut back by 0 bases and J by 5 bases. The chain's CDR3 is CASSPPGQEFYGYTF. The CDR3, as DNA: TGTGCCAGCTCACCACCGGGACAGGAGTTTTATGGCTACACCTTC.

The sample holds a few counts of this clonotype. The V gene is TRBV5-1, the J gene TRBJ1-1, with D perhaps matching TRBD1 (5 bases). The CDR3 is 14 residues long. Germline CDR1 reads SGHRS; CDR2 reads YFSETQ. V was clipped by 0 bases and J by 4 bases, with 10 bases between them. The CDR3 region is CASSLAEGPTEAFF. Written as DNA, the CDR3 is TGCGCCAGCAGCTTGGCTGAGGGGCCCACTGAAGCTTTCTTT.

This clonotype has ten or more counts. The chain has TRBV12-3 or TRBV12-4 and TRBJ2-7; D uncertain. CDR3 size: 12 residues. Trimming stripped 6 bases from V and 6 bases from J, with 12 bases between. CDR3 residues: CASSLNLGEQYF. DNA of the CDR3: TGTGCCAGCAGCTTAAACCTCGGCGAGCAGTACTTC.

This clonotype was seen more than once but under ten times. The chain has TRBV3-1 and TRBJ2-3; D might be TRBD1 (5 bases). Per germline, CDR1 LGHDT and CDR2 YNNKEL (reference sequence). CDR3 length equals 13 residues. V was shortened by 5 bases and J by 4 bases, with 10 bases between the two germline ends. The CDR3 DNA sequence: TGTGCCAGCAGCGATACAGGTCCAGATACGCAGTATTTT. It specifies CASSDTGPDTQYF.

This clonotype was counted a few times. The chain is built from TRBV3-1 and TRBJ2-1, with D tentatively TRBD2 (6 bases). Germline V lookup: CDR1 LGHDT, CDR2 YNNKEL (reference sequence). V was cut by 1 base and J by 7 bases, with 17 bases left in between. This CDR3 comprises 16 residues. CDR3 protein: CASSQGSGTSLNEQFF. DNA of the CDR3: TGTGCCAGCAGCCAAGGATCCGGGACTTCACTTAATGAGCAGTTCTTC.

About this clonotype: The junction does not match germline at one end; this may be a read error. The gene calls are TRBV6-5 and TRBJ2-5; the D is unclear. The CDR3 runs to 13 residues. Germline CDR1 MNHEY, CDR2 SVGAGI. CDR3 in amino acids: CSSSLEGLETQYF. The CDR3 DNA is TGTTCCAGCAGTTTGGAAGGGTTGGAGACCCAGTACTTC.

This clonotype has only a few counts. V usage is TRBV7-7 and J usage is TRBJ2-3; D ambiguous. With 3 bases removed from V and 4 bases from J, the gap between germline ends came to 11 bases. CDR1 and CDR2 from the germline V gene are SSHAT and FNYEAQ (reference sequence). CDR3 length: 14 amino acids. CDR3 amino acids: CASSFALGADTQYF. The CDR3 region has the DNA TGTGCCAGCAGCTTCGCTTTAGGAGCAGATACGCAGTATTTT.

This clonotype was seen many times. The chain is built from TRBV20-1 and TRBJ2-7; 9 bases align to TRBD2. CDR1 DFQATT and CDR2 SNEGSKA come from the germline V gene (reference sequence). The CDR3 runs to 13 residues. J lost 3 bases, V lost 6 bases, and 6 bases had no gene match. The CDR3 DNA sequence: TGCAGTGCCCCGGGACTAGCAGACTACGAGCAGTACTTC. This gives the protein CSAPGLADYEQYF.

This clonotype was counted ten times or more. J is TRBJ1-2 and V is TRBV29-1, with D perhaps TRBD1 (6 bases). Trimming shortened V by 1 base and J by 8 bases, and 8 bases separated the two germline ends. From germline, CDR1 is SQVTM and CDR2 ANQGSEA. The CDR3 totals 11 residues. The CDR3 loop reads CSVEAGAGYTF. CDR3 bases: TGCAGCGTTGAAGCGGGGGCGGGCTACACCTTC.